This paragraph covers one TCR beta chain sequence. What it binds is not known. Germline V gives CDR1 SGDLS, CDR2 YYNGEE. The V and J ends lost 5 bases and 3 bases respectively, with 8 bases between them. This CDR3 has 13 amino acids. This entry is derived from a study of cytomegalovirus exposure and HLA in healthy donors. Turning to the study itself: The same platform was used for the roughly 120 validation repertoires and the 600 to 850 first-cohort repertoires, a later analysis reported.

Findings of the study overall: High specificity and sensitivity for cytomegalovirus status were reported for the classifier. In vitro testing confirmed a few CMV-associated chains as specific for CMV antigens. The majority of TCR sequences were rare, yet some public TCRs appeared in many donors.

Clones were sequenced by immunoSEQ multiplex PCR, and TCRdb holds only the in-frame ones, with some missing. The sample holds 150,000 to 200,000 clones, approximately 89% seen once. V and J are TRBV9 and TRBJ2-2; the D gene is possibly TRBD2 (6 bases). This receptor was identified in a man in his late teens or twenties in good health and CMV-seropositive. Specimen: PBMCs. The CDR3 sequence is CASRRGDTGELFF. CDR3 nucleotides: TGTGCCAGCAGGCGCGGGGACACCGGGGAGCTGTTTTTT.